These T cell receptor beta chains were read from a single sample in a study of T cells in Graves' hyperthyroidism and ophthalmopathy. TCRdb redid the calling of the multiplex PCR reads with MiXCR, one entry per CDR3 protein. The sample holds under 400,000 distinct CDR3 sequences, less than 20% seen once. The source material was blood. The receptor source for this set is a young woman with Graves' hyperthyroidism that later progressed to Graves' ophthalmopathy. Both conserved end residues are part of each CDR3. A D gene is named only where the DNA matches it firmly. Clone size, where shown, is once, few, many, or a class for clones that have expanded.

v_gene	d_gene	len	abundance	j_gene	CDR3nt	CDR3aa
TRBV7-9	.	15	many	TRBJ1-2	TGTGCCAGCAGCTTAGGGCAGGCCCGCGGAAGGGGCTACACCTTC	CASSLGQARGRGYTF
TRBV2	.	13	many	TRBJ2-5	TGTGCCAGGTCCAAAAGCGGTCAAGAGACCCAGTACTTC	CARSKSGQETQYF
TRBV7-9	TRBD2	15	few	TRBJ2-2	TGTGCCAGCAGCCAAGCGGGGTCTCACACCGGGGAGCTGTTTTTT	CASSQAGSHTGELFF
TRBV20-1	TRBD2	12	.	TRBJ2-1	TGCAGTGCTAGAGCGGGAGGGAATGGGCAGTTCTTC	CSARAGGNGQFF
TRBV28	.	14	many	TRBJ2-7	TGTGCCAGCAGTCCTCCAGGAAGCTCCTACGAGCAGTACTTC	CASSPPGSSYEQYF
TRBV3-1	.	13	.	TRBJ1-2	TGTGCCAGCAGCCAACAGGGCAACGATGGCTACACCTTC	CASSQQGNDGYTF
TRBV24-1	.	13	.	TRBJ2-5	TGTGCCACCAGGGGGATGGGGATGGAGACCCAGTACTTC	CATRGMGMETQYF
TRBV13	TRBD2	15	.	TRBJ2-5	TGTGCCAGCAGCTTCGGACTAGCGGACCAAGAGACCCAGTACTTC	CASSFGLADQETQYF
TRBV2	TRBD2	18	few	TRBJ2-2	TGTGCCAGCAGTGAAGCTGTCCTAGCGGGAGTTGGATCCGGGGAGCTGTTTTTT	CASSEAVLAGVGSGELFF
TRBV10-3	.	14	many	TRBJ2-7	TGTGCCATCAGTGAGGGGGGAGAGATATACGAGCAGTACTTC	CAISEGGEIYEQYF
TRBV4-3	TRBD2	16	.	TRBJ2-2	TGCGCCAGCAGCCAAGGTCTAGCGGGATTGTCCGGGGAGCTGTTTTTT	CASSQGLAGLSGELFF
TRBV5-1	TRBD2	16	few	TRBJ2-3	TGCGCCAGCAGCCCACCGGGACTAGCGACCACAGATACGCAGTATTTT	CASSPPGLATTDTQYF
TRBV6-4	TRBD2	15	.	TRBJ2-1	TGTGCCAGCAGTGTTCAGGCGGGAGGGCACAATGAGCAGTTCTTC	CASSVQAGGHNEQFF
TRBV11-1	.	13	many	TRBJ2-7	TGTGCCAGCAGCTTAGCTCAGAACTACGAGCAGTACTTC	CASSLAQNYEQYF
TRBV14	.	11	.	TRBJ2-7	TGTGCCAGCAGCCTCCCTCGGGAGCAGTACTTC	CASSLPREQYF
TRBV28	TRBD1	15	many	TRBJ1-6	TGTGCCAGCAGCCTACAGGGGGCTAGTAATTCACCCCTCCACTTT	CASSLQGASNSPLHF
TRBV28	TRBD2	13	few	TRBJ2-1	TGTGCCAGCAGTTTCGGGGGGGTGTGGGGCCTGTTCTTC	CASSFGGVWGLFF